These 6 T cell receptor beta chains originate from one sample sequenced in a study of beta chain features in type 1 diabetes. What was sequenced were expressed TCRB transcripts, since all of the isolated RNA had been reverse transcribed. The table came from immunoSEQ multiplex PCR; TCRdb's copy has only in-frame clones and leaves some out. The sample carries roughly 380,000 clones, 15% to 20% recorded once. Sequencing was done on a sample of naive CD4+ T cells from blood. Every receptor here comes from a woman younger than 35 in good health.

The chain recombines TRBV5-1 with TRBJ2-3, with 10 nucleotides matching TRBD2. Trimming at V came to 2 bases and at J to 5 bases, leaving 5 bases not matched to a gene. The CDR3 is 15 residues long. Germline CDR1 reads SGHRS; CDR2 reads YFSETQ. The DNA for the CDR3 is TGCGCCAGCAGCTTACCCCTAGCGGGGGTAGATACGCAGTATTTT. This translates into CASSLPLAGVDTQYF.

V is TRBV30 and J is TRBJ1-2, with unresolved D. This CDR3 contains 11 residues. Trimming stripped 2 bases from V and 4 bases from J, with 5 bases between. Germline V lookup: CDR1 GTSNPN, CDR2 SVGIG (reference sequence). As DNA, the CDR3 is TGTGCCTGGAGTATCATCTATGGCTACACCTTC. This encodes CAWSIIYGYTF.

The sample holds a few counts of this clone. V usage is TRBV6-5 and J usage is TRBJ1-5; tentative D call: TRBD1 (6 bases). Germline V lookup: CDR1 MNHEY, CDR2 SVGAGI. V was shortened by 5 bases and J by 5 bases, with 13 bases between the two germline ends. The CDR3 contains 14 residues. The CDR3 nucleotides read TGTGCCAGCAGTCCGACAGGAGTCCATCAGCCCCAGCATTTT. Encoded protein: CASSPTGVHQPQHF.

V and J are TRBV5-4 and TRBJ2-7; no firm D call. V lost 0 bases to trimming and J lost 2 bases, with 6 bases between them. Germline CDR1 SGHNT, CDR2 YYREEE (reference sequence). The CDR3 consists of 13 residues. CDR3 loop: CASSLEQPYEQYF. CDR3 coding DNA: TGTGCCAGCAGCTTGGAACAGCCCTACGAGCAGTACTTC.

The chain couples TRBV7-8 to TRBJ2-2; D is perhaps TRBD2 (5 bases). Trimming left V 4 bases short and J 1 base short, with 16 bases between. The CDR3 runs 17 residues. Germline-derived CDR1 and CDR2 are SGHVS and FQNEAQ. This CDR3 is CASSSYFTGRNTGELFF. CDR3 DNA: TGTGCCAGCAGCTCGTATTTCACGGGGAGGAACACCGGGGAGCTGTTTTTT.

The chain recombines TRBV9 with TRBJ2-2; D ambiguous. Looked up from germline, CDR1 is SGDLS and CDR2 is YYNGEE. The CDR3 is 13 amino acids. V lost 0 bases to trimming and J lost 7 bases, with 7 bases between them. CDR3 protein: CASSVVQVGELFF. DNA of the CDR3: TGTGCCAGCAGCGTAGTGCAGGTCGGGGAGCTGTTTTTT.